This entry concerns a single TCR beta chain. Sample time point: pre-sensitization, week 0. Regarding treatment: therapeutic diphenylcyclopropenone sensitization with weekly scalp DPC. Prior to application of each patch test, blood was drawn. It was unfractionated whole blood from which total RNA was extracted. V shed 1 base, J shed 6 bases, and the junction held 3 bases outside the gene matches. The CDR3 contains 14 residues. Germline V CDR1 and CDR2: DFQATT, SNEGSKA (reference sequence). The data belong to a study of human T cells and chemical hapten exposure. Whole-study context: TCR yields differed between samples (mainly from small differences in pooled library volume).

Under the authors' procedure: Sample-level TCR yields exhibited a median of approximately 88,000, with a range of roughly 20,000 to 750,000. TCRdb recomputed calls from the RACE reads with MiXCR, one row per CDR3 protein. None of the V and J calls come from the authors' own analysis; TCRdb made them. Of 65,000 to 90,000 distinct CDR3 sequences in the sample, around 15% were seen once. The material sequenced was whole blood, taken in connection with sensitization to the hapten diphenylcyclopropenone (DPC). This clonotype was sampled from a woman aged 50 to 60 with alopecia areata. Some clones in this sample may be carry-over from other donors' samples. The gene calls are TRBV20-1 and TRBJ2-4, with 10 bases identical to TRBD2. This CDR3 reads CSARGASGRNIQYF. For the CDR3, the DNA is TGCAGTGCTAGAGGAGCTAGCGGGAGAAACATTCAGTACTTC.